Presented here are 29 T cell receptor beta chains from one specimen sequenced in a study of cytomegalovirus exposure and HLA in healthy donors (dated by TCRdb to about 2017). The library came from the immunoSEQ multiplex PCR assay. For the multiplex PCR, a mixture combining 60 forward primers for TCR Vbeta segments and 13 reverse primers for TCR Jbeta segments was used. Here the immuneACCESS table is served through TCRdb, limited to in-frame sequences with V and J called. Missing clones are a known gap in these copies; in checked studies unresolved V genes cover under half, and the rest lacks a known reason. The sample has around 94,000 clones on record, over 60% of them singletons. Around a tenth of the sample goes to the ten largest clones. The sequenced material came from PBMCs. These receptors originate from a male donor in good health and CMV-seropositive.

The rearrangement links TRBV6-5 to TRBJ2-6; D is ambiguous. Trimming took 0 bases from V and 2 from J, leaving 8 bases between them. Germline V lookup: CDR1 MNHEY, CDR2 SVGAGI. CDR3 length equals 16 residues. DNA of the CDR3: TGTGCCAGCAGTTACTCGATGGGCGCTGGGGCCAACGTCCTGACTTTC. Its translation is CASSYSMGAGANVLTF.

The genes are TRBV9 and TRBJ2-6; maybe TRBD1 (5 bases). V was trimmed by 1 base and J by 0 bases, leaving 11 bases between them. Germline V gene lookup returns CDR1 SGDLS and CDR2 YYNGEE. CDR3 size: 17 residues. CDR3 sequence: CASSVLGRGSGANVLTF. CDR3 nucleotides: TGTGCCAGCAGCGTACTCGGAAGGGGCTCTGGGGCCAACGTCCTGACTTTC.

This chain joins TRBV29-1 and TRBJ2-2; 9 bases align to TRBD1. The CDR3 is 15 amino acids. With 6 bases clipped from V and 3 bases from J, the junction kept 8 bases outside the gene matches. Per the germline V gene, CDR1 is SQVTM and CDR2 is ANQGSEA. CDR3 sequence (DNA): TGCAGCGTACCGGGACAGGGTAGCGACACCGGGGAGCTGTTTTTT. It is translated as CSVPGQGSDTGELFF.

V is TRBV11-2 and J is TRBJ2-3, with TRBD2 matching 8 bases. The CDR3 is made up of 15 amino acids. Germline V CDR1 and CDR2: SGHAT, FQNNGV. The J segment lost 6 bases and the V segment lost 1 base, leaving 6 bases of the junction unmatched. This CDR3 reads CASSLAREGRDTQYF. The CDR3 coding sequence is TGTGCCAGCAGCTTAGCCCGGGAGGGAAGGGATACGCAGTATTTT. Combining the CDR3 with reference TRBV11-2 and TRBJ2-3 gives the whole variable domain EAGVAQSPRYKIIEKRQSVAFWCNPISGHATLYWYQQILGQGPKLLIQFQNNGVVDDSQLPKDRFSAERLKGVDSTLKIQPAKLEDSAVYLCASSLAREGRDTQYFGPGTRLTVL.

This chain uses TRBV19 with TRBJ2-7, with 10 bases lining up with TRBD1. Trimming took 6 bases from V and 1 from J; bases not matched to a gene: 3. Germline-derived CDR1 and CDR2 are LNHDA and SQIVND (reference sequence). CDR3 length: 14 amino acids. The chain's CDR3 is CASSGQGGSYEQYF. The CDR3 DNA reads TGTGCCAGTAGCGGACAGGGGGGTTCCTACGAGCAGTACTTC.

The chain is built from TRBV14 and TRBJ1-5; the D gene is possibly TRBD1 (5 bases). Trimming shortened V by 4 bases and J by 5 bases, and 9 bases separated the two germline ends. CDR1 is SGHDN and CDR2 is FVKESK in the germline V gene. There are 13 residues in the CDR3. CDR3 DNA sequence: TGTGCCAGCAGCCCGTCGGGGGATCAGCCCCAGCATTTT. Encoded protein: CASSPSGDQPQHF.

The chain uses TRBV18 and TRBJ2-1; D possibly corresponds to TRBD2 (7 bases). V lost 3 bases to trimming and J lost 9 bases, with 18 bases between them. This CDR3 has 15 residues. CDR1 is KGHSH and CDR2 is LQKENI in the germline V gene. CDR3 nucleotide sequence: TGTGCCAGCTCACCTAATTATCGGGAGGACAGTGAGCAGTTCTTC. Translation gives CASSPNYREDSEQFF.

The chain uses TRBV4-3 and TRBJ2-7; possible D gene TRBD2, 6 bases. Germline CDR1 reads LGHNA; CDR2 reads YSLEER. This CDR3 is built from 14 residues. V lost 4 bases and J 7 bases, leaving 17 bases between the germline ends. The chain's CDR3 is CASSPHPDYSEQYF. CDR3 in DNA: TGCGCCAGCAGCCCCCATCCGGACTATTCGGAGCAGTACTTC.

This chain links TRBV29-1 with TRBJ2-7; 8 bases are shared with TRBD2. Trimming at V came to 6 bases and at J to 0 bases, leaving 7 bases not matched to a gene. Germline CDR1 reads SQVTM; CDR2 reads ANQGSEA. The CDR3 loop spans 14 amino acids. The CDR3 region is CSVDKSGSSYEQYF. The DNA of the CDR3 is TGCAGCGTAGATAAGAGCGGGAGCTCCTACGAGCAGTACTTC.

The chain recombines TRBV10-2 with TRBJ2-3, with D uncertain. Trimming removed 10 bases from V and 4 bases from J, with 6 bases in between. CDR3 size: 10 residues. From germline, CDR1 is WSHSY and CDR2 SAAADI. The CDR3 nucleotides read TGCGCCACGCTAGCAGATACGCAGTATTTT. Amino acids: CATLADTQYF.

V gene TRBV9 combines with J gene TRBJ2-2; D remains ambiguous. The ends were cut back, 2 bases at V and 4 bases at J, with 6 bases in the middle. The CDR3 runs 13 residues. CDR1 is SGDLS, CDR2 YYNGEE, per germline. The CDR3 region is CASSVRVTGELFF. Written as DNA, the CDR3 is TGTGCCAGCAGCGTCCGCGTCACCGGGGAGCTGTTTTTT.

This clone has just one count. The chain has TRBV6-4 and TRBJ2-1; 11 bases map to TRBD1. The CDR3 consists of 12 residues. Germline CDR1 reads MRHNA; CDR2 reads SNTAGT. CDR3 DNA sequence: TGTCCCTGGGACAGGGGGTTCGATGAGCAGTTCTTC. It is translated as CPWDRGFDEQFF.

This clone was counted only a few times. The chain joins TRBV29-1 to TRBJ1-1; D ambiguous. This CDR3 region has 13 residues. Germline CDR1 is SQVTM and CDR2 is ANQGSEA. V lost 5 bases and J lost 4, with 14 bases in between. Here the CDR3 DNA reads TGCAGCGTTATAAGCCTTACGGGCACTGAAGCTTTCTTT. It specifies CSVISLTGTEAFF.

This rearrangement joins TRBV18 to TRBJ2-7; no definite D call. The CDR3 has 13 residues. V lost 1 base, J lost 0 bases, and 4 bases lay in between. CDR1 and CDR2 from the germline V gene are KGHSH and LQKENI. CDR3 protein: CASSPLSSYEQYF. CDR3 nucleotides: TGTGCCAGCTCACCACTTAGCTCCTACGAGCAGTACTTC.

The V and J genes are TRBV27 and TRBJ1-5; D might be TRBD1 (5 bases). This CDR3 is built from 14 residues. The germline V gene encodes CDR1 MNHEY and CDR2 SMNVEV (reference sequence). V was cut by 2 bases and J by 2 bases, with 7 bases left in between. CDR3 region: CASSLQGGNQPQHF. The CDR3 coding sequence is TGTGCCAGCAGTTTACAGGGTGGCAATCAGCCCCAGCATTTT.

The chain employs TRBV5-6 and TRBJ2-6; 9 bases are shared with TRBD1. The germline V gene encodes CDR1 SGHDT and CDR2 YYEEEE. The length of the CDR3 is 17 residues. V shed 5 bases, J shed 3 bases, and the junction held 9 bases outside the gene matches. The chain's CDR3 is CASRIDRGLLGANVLTF. The DNA for the CDR3 is TGTGCCAGCAGAATCGACAGGGGGTTACTTGGGGCCAACGTCCTGACTTTC.

The V and J genes are TRBV30 and TRBJ2-5; 7 bases agree with TRBD2. Germline values: CDR1 GTSNPN, CDR2 SVGIG (reference sequence). CDR3 size: 14 residues. V lost 4 bases and J lost 2; bases outside the gene matches: 7. CDR3 DNA: TGTGCCTGGACAAGGTCTAGCGGACAAGAGACCCAGTACTTC. Translated: CAWTRSSGQETQYF.

The V gene is TRBV11-3, the J gene TRBJ2-1; possibly TRBD1 for D (6 bases). The germline CDR1 and CDR2 sequences are SGHNT and YENEEA. Trimming cost V 0 bases and J 6 bases, with 12 bases left between them. This CDR3 comprises 15 residues. CDR3 sequence reads: CASSLEQGSGNEQFF. The DNA for the CDR3 is TGTGCCAGCAGCTTAGAACAGGGCTCGGGCAATGAGCAGTTCTTC.

The chain employs TRBV6-5 and TRBJ2-7; the D gene is possibly TRBD1 (6 bases). Per the germline V gene, CDR1 is MNHEY and CDR2 is SVGAGI. V lost 6 bases to trimming and J lost 0 bases, with 15 bases between them. CDR3 length: 15 amino acids. CDR3 nucleotides: TGTGCCAGCAGCTCGGGACACCGAAGCTCCTACGAGCAGTACTTC. Its protein is CASSSGHRSSYEQYF.

The genes are TRBV25-1 and TRBJ2-5, with 9 nucleotides matching TRBD2. The length of the CDR3 is 15 residues. Germline V lookup: CDR1 MGHDK, CDR2 SYGVNS. Trimming took 4 bases from V and 5 from J; bases not matched to a gene: 8. CDR3 coding DNA: TGTGCCAGCAGTGTTATAGCGGGAGTGGAGGAGACCCAGTACTTC. This translates into CASSVIAGVEETQYF.

The rearrangement uses TRBV6-1 and TRBJ2-5, with D possibly TRBD2 on 6 matching bases. With the DNA end fitting TRBJ2-7 better, the J assignment may be wrong. This CDR3 spans 13 amino acids. Germline CDR1 and CDR2: MNHNS and SASEGT. CDR3 loop: CASSRDSTYEQYF. DNA of the CDR3: TGTGCCAGCAGCCGGGACTCCACCTACGAGCAGTACTTC.

This clone was seen just once. CDR3 sequence reads: CATSKLGGFNEQFF. Here the CDR3 DNA reads TGTGCCACCAGCAAGCTGGGAGGGTTCAATGAGCAGTTCTTC. The V gene is TRBV15, the J gene TRBJ2-1, with TRBD2 matching 7 bases. The CDR3 contains 14 residues. CDR1 is LNHNV and CDR2 is YYDKDF in the germline V gene (reference sequence). V lost 4 bases and J lost 6; bases outside the gene matches: 6.

The chain employs TRBV7-9 and TRBJ1-1, with unresolved D. This CDR3 is 12 amino acids long. Trimming removed 1 base at V and 6 bases at J, with 6 bases between. Germline loops: CDR1 SEHNR, CDR2 FQNEAQ (reference sequence). CDR3 sequence reads: CASSLVSAEAFF. The CDR3 region has the DNA TGTGCCAGCAGCTTAGTCTCCGCTGAAGCTTTCTTT.

The V and J genes are TRBV28 and TRBJ2-7; TRBD2 aligns across 8 bases. There are 14 residues in the CDR3. With 5 bases clipped from V and 6 bases from J, the junction kept 9 bases outside the gene matches. From germline, CDR1 is MDHEN and CDR2 SYDVKM. Here the CDR3 reads CASSNLAGEGEQYF. CDR3 bases: TGTGCCAGCAGTAACCTAGCGGGCGAAGGCGAGCAGTACTTC.

This chain joins TRBV19 and TRBJ2-3, with TRBD2 matching 10 bases. The germline CDR1 and CDR2 sequences are LNHDA and SQIVND (reference sequence). The CDR3 is made up of 15 amino acids. The ends lost 5 bases at V and 5 bases at J; junction bases unmatched: 7. The CDR3 loop is CASSPLAGVQDTQYF. DNA of the CDR3: TGTGCCAGTAGTCCCCTAGCGGGAGTTCAAGATACGCAGTATTTT.

V and J are TRBV7-3 and TRBJ2-1; 7 positions match TRBD1. V dropped 5 bases and J dropped 5; count of bases not matched to a gene: 6. Germline CDR1 is SGHTA and CDR2 is FQGTGA. The CDR3 consists of 14 residues. Here the CDR3 DNA reads TGTGCCAGCAGCCCCCGGGACAGACACAATGAGCAGTTCTTC. Translated, it gives CASSPRDRHNEQFF.

A remark on this clone: A far larger clone lies a single base away; this is likely a read error. V usage is TRBV7-9 and J usage is TRBJ2-3; 7 bases are a match to TRBD1. From germline, CDR1 is SEHNR and CDR2 FQNEAQ (reference sequence). The CDR3 has 19 amino acids. V lost 5 bases, J lost 4 bases, and 21 bases stayed unmatched. CDR3 DNA: TGTGCCAGCAGCCAAGATCTCGTGTTTGGTAGACAGGGCCCAGATACGCAGTATTTT. Amino acids: CASSQDLVFGRQGPDTQYF.

The genes are TRBV29-1 and TRBJ1-1, with TRBD1 identical over 9 bases. The length of the CDR3 is 14 residues. CDR1 and CDR2 from the germline V gene are SQVTM and ANQGSEA. V was clipped by 7 bases and J by 3 bases; unmatched bases: 9. The CDR3 here is CSARTGEGDTEAFF. The CDR3 region has the DNA TGCAGCGCTCGGACAGGGGAGGGGGACACTGAAGCTTTCTTT.

This clone showed up just once. CDR3 DNA: TGTGCCAGCAGACTCTACCAGGGGGCAAGAGACACTGAAGCTTTCTTT. This gives the protein CASRLYQGARDTEAFF. The chain has TRBV28 and TRBJ1-1; 8 positions match TRBD1. The germline V gene encodes CDR1 MDHEN and CDR2 SYDVKM. This CDR3 is 16 amino acids long. After removal of 6 bases from V and 3 bases from J, the junction contained 12 bases not matched to a gene.